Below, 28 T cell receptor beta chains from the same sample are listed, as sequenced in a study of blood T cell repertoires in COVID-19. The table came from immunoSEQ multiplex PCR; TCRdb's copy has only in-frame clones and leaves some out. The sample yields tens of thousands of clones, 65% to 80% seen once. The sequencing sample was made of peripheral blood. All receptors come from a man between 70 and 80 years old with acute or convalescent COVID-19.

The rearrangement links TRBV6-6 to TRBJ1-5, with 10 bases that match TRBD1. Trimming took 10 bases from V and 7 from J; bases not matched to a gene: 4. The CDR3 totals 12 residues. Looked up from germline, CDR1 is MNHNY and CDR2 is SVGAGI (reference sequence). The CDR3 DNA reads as TGTGCCACCGGGACAGGGGAACAGCCCCAGCATTTT. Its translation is CATGTGEQPQHF.

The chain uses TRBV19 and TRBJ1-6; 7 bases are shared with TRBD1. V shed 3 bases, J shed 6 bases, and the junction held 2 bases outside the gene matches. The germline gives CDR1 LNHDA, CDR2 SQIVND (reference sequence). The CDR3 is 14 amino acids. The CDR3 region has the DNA TGTGCCAGTAGTATCTCAGGGGGTAATTCACCCCTCCACTTT. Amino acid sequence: CASSISGGNSPLHF.

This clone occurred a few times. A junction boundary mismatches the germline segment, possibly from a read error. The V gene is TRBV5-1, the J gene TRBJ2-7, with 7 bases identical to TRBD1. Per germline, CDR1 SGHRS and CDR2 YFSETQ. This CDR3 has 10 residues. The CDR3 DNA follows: TGCGCCAGCAGGTCCGGGACAGAGCCCTTC. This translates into CASRSGTEPF.

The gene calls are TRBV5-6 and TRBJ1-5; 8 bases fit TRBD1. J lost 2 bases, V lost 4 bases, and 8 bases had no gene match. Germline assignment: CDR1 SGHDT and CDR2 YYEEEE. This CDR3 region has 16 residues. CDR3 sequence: CASSRNRGFGNQPQHF. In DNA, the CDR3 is TGTGCCAGCAGCAGAAACAGGGGGTTTGGCAATCAGCCCCAGCATTTT.

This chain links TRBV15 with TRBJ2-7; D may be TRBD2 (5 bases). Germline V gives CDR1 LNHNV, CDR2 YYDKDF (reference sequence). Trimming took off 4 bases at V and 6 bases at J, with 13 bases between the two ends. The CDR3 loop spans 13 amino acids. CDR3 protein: CATSTLPGSEQYF. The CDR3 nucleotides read TGTGCCACCAGCACCCTCCCGGGGAGCGAGCAGTACTTC.

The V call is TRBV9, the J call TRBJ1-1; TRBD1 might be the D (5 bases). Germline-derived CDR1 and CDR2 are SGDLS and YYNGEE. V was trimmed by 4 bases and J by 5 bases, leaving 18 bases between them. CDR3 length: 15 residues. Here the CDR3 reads CASSPSWGQSTEAFF. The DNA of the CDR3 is TGTGCCAGCAGCCCGAGCTGGGGCCAGAGTACTGAAGCTTTCTTT.

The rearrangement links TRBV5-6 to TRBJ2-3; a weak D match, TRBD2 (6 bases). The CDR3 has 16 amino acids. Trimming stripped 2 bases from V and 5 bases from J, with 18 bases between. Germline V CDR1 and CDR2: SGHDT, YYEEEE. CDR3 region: CASSFGTGAGLDTQYF. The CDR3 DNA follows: TGTGCCAGCAGCTTTGGCACAGGAGCGGGTTTAGATACGCAGTATTTT.

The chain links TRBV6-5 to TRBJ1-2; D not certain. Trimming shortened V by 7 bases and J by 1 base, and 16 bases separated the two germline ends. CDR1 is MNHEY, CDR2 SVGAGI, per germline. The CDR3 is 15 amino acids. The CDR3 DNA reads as TGTGCCAGCACCCAAACGGCCAGGCTTAACTATGGCTACACCTTC. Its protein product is CASTQTARLNYGYTF.

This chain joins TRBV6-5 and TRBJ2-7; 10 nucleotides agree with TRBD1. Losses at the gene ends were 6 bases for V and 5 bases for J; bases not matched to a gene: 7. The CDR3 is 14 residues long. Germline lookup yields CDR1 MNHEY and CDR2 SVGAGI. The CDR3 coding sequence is TGTGCCAGCAGACCGGGACAGGGGCCCCACGAGCAGTACTTC. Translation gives CASRPGQGPHEQYF.

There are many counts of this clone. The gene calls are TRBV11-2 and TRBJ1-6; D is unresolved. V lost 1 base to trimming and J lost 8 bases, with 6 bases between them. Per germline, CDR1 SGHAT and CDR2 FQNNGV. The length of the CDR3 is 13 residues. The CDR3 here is CASSLVPYSPLHF. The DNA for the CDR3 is TGTGCCAGCAGCTTAGTCCCTTATTCACCCCTCCACTTT.

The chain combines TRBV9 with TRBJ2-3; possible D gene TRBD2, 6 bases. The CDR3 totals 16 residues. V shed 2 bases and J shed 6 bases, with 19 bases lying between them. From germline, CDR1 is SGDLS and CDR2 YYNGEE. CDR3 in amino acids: CASSVRAGRNRDTQYF. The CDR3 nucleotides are TGTGCCAGCAGCGTTCGGGCGGGACGTAATCGGGATACGCAGTATTTT.

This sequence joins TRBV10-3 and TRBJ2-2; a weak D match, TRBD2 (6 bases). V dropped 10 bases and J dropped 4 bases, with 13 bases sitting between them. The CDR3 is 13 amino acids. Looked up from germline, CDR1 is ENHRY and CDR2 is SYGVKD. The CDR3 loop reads CATREGLTGELFF. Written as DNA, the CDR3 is TGTGCCACCAGAGAGGGACTCACCGGGGAGCTGTTTTTT.

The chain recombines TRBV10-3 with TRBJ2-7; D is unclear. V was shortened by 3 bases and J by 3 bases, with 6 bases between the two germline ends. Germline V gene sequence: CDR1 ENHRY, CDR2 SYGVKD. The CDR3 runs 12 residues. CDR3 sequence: CAISELNYEQYF. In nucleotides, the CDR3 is TGTGCCATCAGTGAACTGAACTACGAGCAGTACTTC.

This CDR3 is CASSYSSGGEAFF. DNA for the CDR3: TGTGCCAGCAGTTACTCGTCCGGAGGTGAAGCTTTCTTT. The rearrangement uses TRBV6-5 and TRBJ1-1; D is unclear. From germline, CDR1 is MNHEY and CDR2 SVGAGI. V lost 0 bases, J lost 7 bases, and 9 bases lay in between. The CDR3 extends over 13 amino acids.

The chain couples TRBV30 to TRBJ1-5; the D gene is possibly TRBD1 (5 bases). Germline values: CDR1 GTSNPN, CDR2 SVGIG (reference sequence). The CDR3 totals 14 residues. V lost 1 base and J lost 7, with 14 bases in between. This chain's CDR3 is CAWSEQADTQPQHF. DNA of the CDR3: TGTGCCTGGAGTGAACAGGCGGACACACAGCCCCAGCATTTT.

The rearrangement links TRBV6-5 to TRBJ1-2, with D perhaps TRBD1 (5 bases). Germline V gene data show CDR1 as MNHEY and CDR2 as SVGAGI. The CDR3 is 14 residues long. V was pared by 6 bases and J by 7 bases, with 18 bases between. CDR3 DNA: TGTGCCAGCAGCCACCTCCTAGGGGAGGGTGGCTACACCTTC. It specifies CASSHLLGEGGYTF.

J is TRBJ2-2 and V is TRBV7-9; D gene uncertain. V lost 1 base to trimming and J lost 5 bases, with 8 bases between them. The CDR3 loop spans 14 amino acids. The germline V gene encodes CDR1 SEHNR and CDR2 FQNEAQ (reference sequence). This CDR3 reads CASSLGTTTGELFF. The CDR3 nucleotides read TGTGCCAGCAGCTTAGGAACAACGACCGGGGAGCTGTTTTTT.

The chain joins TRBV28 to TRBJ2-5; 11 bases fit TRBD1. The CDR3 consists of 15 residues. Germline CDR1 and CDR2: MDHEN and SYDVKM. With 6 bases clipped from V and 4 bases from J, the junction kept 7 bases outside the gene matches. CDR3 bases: TGTGCCAGCAGAGGACAGGGGGCGGCAAGAGAGACCCAGTACTTC. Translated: CASRGQGAARETQYF.

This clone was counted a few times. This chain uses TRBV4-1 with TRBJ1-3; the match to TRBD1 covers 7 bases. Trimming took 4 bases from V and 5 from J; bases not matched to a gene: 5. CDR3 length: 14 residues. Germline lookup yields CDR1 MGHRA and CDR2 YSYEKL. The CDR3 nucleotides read TGCGCCAGCAGCCCCTGGGGACAGCGAAACACCATATATTTT. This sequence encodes CASSPWGQRNTIYF.

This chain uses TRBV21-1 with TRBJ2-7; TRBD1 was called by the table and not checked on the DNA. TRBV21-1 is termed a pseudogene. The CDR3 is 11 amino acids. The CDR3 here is CADTIGDEQYF. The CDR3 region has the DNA TGTGCCGACACGATAGGGGACGAGCAGTACTTC.

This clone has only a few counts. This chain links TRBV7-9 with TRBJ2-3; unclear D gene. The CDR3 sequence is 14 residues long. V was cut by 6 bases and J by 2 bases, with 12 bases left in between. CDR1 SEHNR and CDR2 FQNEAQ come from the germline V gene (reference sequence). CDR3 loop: CASRSHSSTDTQYF. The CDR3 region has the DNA TGTGCCAGCAGGTCCCACTCATCCACAGATACGCAGTATTTT.

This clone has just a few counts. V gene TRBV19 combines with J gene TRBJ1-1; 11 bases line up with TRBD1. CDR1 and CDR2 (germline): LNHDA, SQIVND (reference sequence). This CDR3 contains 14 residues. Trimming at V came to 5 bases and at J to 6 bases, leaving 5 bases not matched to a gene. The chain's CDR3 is CASSEDRGRPEAFF. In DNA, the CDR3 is TGTGCCAGTAGTGAGGACAGGGGGCGGCCTGAAGCTTTCTTT.

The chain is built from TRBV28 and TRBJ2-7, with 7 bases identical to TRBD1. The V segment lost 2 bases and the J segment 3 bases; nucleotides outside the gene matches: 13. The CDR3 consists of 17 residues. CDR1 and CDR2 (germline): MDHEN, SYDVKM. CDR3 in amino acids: CASSLRGGDFFGYEQYF. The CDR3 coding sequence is TGTGCCAGCAGTTTAAGAGGGGGCGATTTTTTCGGCTACGAGCAGTACTTC. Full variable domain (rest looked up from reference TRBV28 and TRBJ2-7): DVKVTQSSRYLVKRTGEKVFLECVQDMDHENMFWYRQDPGLGLRLIYFSYDVKMKEKGDIPEGYSVSREKKERFSLILESASTNQTSMYLCASSLRGGDFFGYEQYFGPGTRLTVT.

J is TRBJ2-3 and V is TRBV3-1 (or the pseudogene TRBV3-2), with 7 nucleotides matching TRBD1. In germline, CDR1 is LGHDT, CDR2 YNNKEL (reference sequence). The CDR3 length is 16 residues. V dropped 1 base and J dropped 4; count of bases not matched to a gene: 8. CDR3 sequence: CASSQGLRGRSDTQYF. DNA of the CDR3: TGTGCCAGCAGCCAAGGGCTAAGGGGGCGATCAGATACGCAGTATTTT.

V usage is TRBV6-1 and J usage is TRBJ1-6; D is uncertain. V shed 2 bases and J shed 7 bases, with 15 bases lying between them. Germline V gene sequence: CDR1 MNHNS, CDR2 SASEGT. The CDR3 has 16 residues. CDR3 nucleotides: TGTGCCAGCAGTGAACTCGCTCGCACAGCCAATTCACCCCTCCACTTT. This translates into CASSELARTANSPLHF.

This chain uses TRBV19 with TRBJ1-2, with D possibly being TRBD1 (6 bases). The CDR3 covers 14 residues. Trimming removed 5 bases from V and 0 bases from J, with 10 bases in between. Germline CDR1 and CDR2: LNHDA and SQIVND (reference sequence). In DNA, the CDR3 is TGTGCCAGTAGTTCCCGGACAGCTAACTATGGCTACACCTTC. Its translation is CASSSRTANYGYTF.

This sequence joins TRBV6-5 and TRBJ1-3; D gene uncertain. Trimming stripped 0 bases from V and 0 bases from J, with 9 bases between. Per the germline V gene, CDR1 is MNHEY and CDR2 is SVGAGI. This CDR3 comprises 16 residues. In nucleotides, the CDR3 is TGTGCCAGCAGTTACTCGAGGCGGAGCTCTGGAAACACCATATATTTT. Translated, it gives CASSYSRRSSGNTIYF.

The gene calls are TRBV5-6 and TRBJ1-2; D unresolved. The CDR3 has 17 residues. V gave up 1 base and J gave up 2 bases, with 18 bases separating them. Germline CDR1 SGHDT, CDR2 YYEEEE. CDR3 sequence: CASSLWGAGRRNYGYTF. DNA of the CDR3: TGTGCCAGCAGCTTGTGGGGAGCTGGCAGGCGGAACTATGGCTACACCTTC. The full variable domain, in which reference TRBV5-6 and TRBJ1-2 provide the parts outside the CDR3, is DAGVTQSPTHLIKTRGQQVTLRCSPKSGHDTVSWYQQALGQGPQFIFQYYEEEERQRGNFPDRFSGHQFPNYSSELNVNALLLGDSALYLCASSLWGAGRRNYGYTFGSGTRLTVV.